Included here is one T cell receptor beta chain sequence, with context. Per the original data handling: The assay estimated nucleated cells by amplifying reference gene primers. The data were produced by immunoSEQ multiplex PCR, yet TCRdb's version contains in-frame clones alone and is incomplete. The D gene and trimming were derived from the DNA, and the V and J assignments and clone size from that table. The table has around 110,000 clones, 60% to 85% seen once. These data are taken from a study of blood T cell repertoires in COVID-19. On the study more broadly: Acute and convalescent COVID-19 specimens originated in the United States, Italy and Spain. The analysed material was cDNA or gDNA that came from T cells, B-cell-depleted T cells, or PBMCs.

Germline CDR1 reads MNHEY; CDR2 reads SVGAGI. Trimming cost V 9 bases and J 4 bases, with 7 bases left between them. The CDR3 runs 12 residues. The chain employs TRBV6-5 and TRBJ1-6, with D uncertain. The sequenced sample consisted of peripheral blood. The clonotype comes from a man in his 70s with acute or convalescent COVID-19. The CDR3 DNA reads TGTGCCAGTACAGAGTATAATTCACCCCTCCACTTT. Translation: CASTEYNSPLHF.